This T cell receptor beta chain comes out of a study of regulatory T cells in long-lasting Graves disease. Overall study context: Patients met the persistent Graves' disease definition after over 5 years of antithyroid drugs with positive TSH receptor antibodies.

The time point denotes: persistent/refractory GD, antithyroid drugs over 5 years with positive TRAb. There was RNA extracted from PBMCs, and the TCR library was made from it. Arm-PCR with iRepertoire HTBI primers amplified the CDR3 regions for these TCR beta libraries. TCRdb analysed the multiplex PCR reads with MiXCR anew, one entry per CDR3 protein. The sample shows fewer than 450,000 distinct CDR3 sequences, 23% of them seen only once. This clonotype was seen repeatedly, ten times or more. The antigen remains unidentified. Study-wide results and caveats: Patients with persistent Graves' had lower TCR diversity than newly diagnosed patients. Whereas 900 to 1,000 public clonotypes were shared by new patients, persistent patients shared more, at roughly 2,500. Persistent disease exhibited a predilection for TRBV28, TRBJ1-2 and TRBJ2-5.

This CDR3 spans 15 amino acids. The germline V gene has CDR1 SNHLY and CDR2 FYNNEI. The J segment lost 8 bases and the V segment lost 4 bases, leaving 8 bases of the junction unmatched. This receptor was taken from a female donor with Graves disease. The sequencing here drew on peripheral blood mononuclear cells (PBMCs), taken when the disease was refractory, from a patient treated with antithyroid drugs. The rearrangement uses TRBV2 and TRBJ1-4; 9 nucleotides agree with TRBD1. In DNA, the CDR3 is TGTGCCAGCAGTGGAATTAGGACAGGGGAGGAAAAACTGTTTTTT. This encodes CASSGIRTGEEKLFF.